The clone carrying this T cell receptor beta chain was recorded a few times. Its antigen is currently unknown. TCRB transcripts that were expressed got sequenced, as all of the isolated RNA had been reverse transcribed. The method was immunoSEQ multiplex PCR; TCRdb's version includes in-frame clones alone and lacks a portion of them. The sample has about 150,000 clones, around 13% seen once. V lost 3 bases, J lost 4 bases, and 12 bases lay in between. The CDR3 runs to 15 residues. Germline V gives CDR1 MDHEN, CDR2 SYDVKM. This sample stems from a study of beta chain features in type 1 diabetes. Sorting of CD4+ naive, central memory, regulatory and stem cell-like memory cells was performed via CD45RO/CCR7/CD25/CD127/CD95/CD27. Study-level findings and limits: PCR, the amplification step, might favor shorter templates, equally in patients and controls. Among all four CD4+ subsets, Type 1 diabetes patients had TCRB CDR3s that were moderately but significantly shorter. VDJ junctions in type 1 diabetes patients carried more deletions and fewer insertions.

The receptor comes from a man between 18 and 29 years old with type 1 diabetes. The sequencing sample was made of central memory CD4+ T cells from blood. This chain uses TRBV28 with TRBJ1-4; D is unclear. Here the CDR3 reads CASSFGQTYNEKLFF. In nucleotides, the CDR3 is TGTGCCAGCAGTTTTGGGCAGACGTATAATGAAAAACTGTTTTTT.